This TCR beta chain was recorded in a study of T cell clonotyping in hematopoietic cell transplantation (dated by TCRdb to 2020 to 2022). For the wider study: Recipient samples taken before transplant were obtained following cytoreduction. The study collected 110 to 150 blood samples from 35 to 45 consecutive transplant recipients and their related donors. Patient recruitment ran from 2015 to January 2017, and follow-up continued until September 2020 or death. The research as a whole found: After transplant, TCR diversity in recipients dropped, and pathologically expanded clonotypes climbed progressively between day 30 and day 180. Overlap with donor repertoires was found for only a small fraction of recipient repertoires, with over 95% found to appear de novo at the given depth. Sample size was limited, and cells were not sorted, so CD4 and CD8 repertoire contributions could not be separated. Broader TCR repertoire diversity after transplant was predicted by Inverse Simpson Index values from donors and from recipients before transplant.

From V the trimming removes 1 base and from J it removes 5 bases, while the gene matches leave 7 bases of the junction unaccounted for. As encoded in the germline V gene (reference sequence), CDR1 is GTSNPN while CDR2 is SVGIG. The CDR3 goes from the cysteine to the phenylalanine over 15 residues. The only DNA kept is the CDR3, 45 bases in frame from the first base. What the time point label conveys for this sample: recipient sample about 28 days before transplant, after cytoreduction. Blood samples were obtained from recipients approximately 28 days before transplant and at days 30, 100 and 180 after transplant. Nuclei Lysis Solution was used to extract genomic DNA from fresh or cryopreserved unfractionated peripheral blood mononuclear cells. TCR beta CDR3 regions were amplified from genomic DNA with the immunoSEQ assay, a bias-controlled multiplex PCR using V- and J-specific primers. A proprietary barcode and Illumina adapter sequences were added to the CDR3 amplicons in a second PCR step. An Illumina MiSeq instrument was used for sequencing of the CDR3 libraries. On the study's bioinformatics: Export and quality control were done with immunoSEQ Analyzer 3.0, while downstream analyses used R Bioconductor and Immunarch. Only productive rearrangements within the normalized downsampled data set were used in the calculation of repertoire metrics. In the normalized cohort, a clonotype counted as pathologically expanded if the clonotype was larger than 5 templates. The Inverse Simpson Index served as the measure of repertoire diversity. The non-normalized data set was used for CMV-specificity analyses so that all clonotypes could be captured. This is the immuneACCESS table as TCRdb keeps it, with only in-frame sequences that have V and J called. A part of the clones is gone; compared with another copy, unresolved V genes explain less than half, and the rest is unexplained. That table is the source of V, J and clone size, and D and trimming were worked out from the DNA. Within this sample are roughly 48,000 clones, with roughly 80% of them counted one time only. Approximately 5.3% of the sample is in the top ten clones.

Concerning this clone: Its antigen remains undetermined. No qualities accompany the bases; no much larger clone lies one base away.

The rearrangement combines TRBV30 with TRBJ1-5; 8 central nucleotides agree with TRBD1. This TCR came from a man in his 60s with myelodysplastic syndrome. Some clones in this sample may be carry-over from other donors' samples. The source material was peripheral blood mononuclear cells, sampled before stem cell transplant. The CDR3 is CAWSDGQGLDQPQHF. The nucleotides are TGTGCCTGGAGTGATGGACAGGGACTAGATCAGCCCCAGCATTTT.